This entry lists 26 T cell receptor beta chains sequenced from one sample in a study of cytomegalovirus exposure and HLA in healthy donors. Produced via immunoSEQ multiplex PCR; TCRdb's table is partial and in-frame only. Counted here are hundreds of thousands of clones, 86% occurring once; the ten biggest clones make up 0.83%. The sequencing sample was made of PBMCs. These receptors were obtained from a woman aged 18-29 years in good health and CMV-seronegative.

CDR3 sequence: CASSATSRYQETQYF. Written as DNA, the CDR3 is TGTGCCAGCAGCGCAACTAGCAGATACCAAGAGACCCAGTACTTC. The chain uses TRBV9 and TRBJ2-5, with D maybe TRBD2 (6 bases). Trimming removed 3 bases from V and 0 bases from J, with 12 bases in between. There are 15 residues in the CDR3. Germline assignment: CDR1 SGDLS and CDR2 YYNGEE.

This clone was found a few times. V usage is TRBV28 and J usage is TRBJ2-7; 8 nucleotides line up with TRBD1. Per germline, CDR1 MDHEN and CDR2 SYDVKM. The ends lost 5 bases at V and 1 base at J; junction bases unmatched: 4. The CDR3 loop spans 14 amino acids. The CDR3 DNA reads TGTGCCAGCAGTCTCCGGACAGGGTCCTACGAGCAGTACTTC. Its protein product is CASSLRTGSYEQYF.

The genes are TRBV13 and TRBJ1-2, with unresolved D. From germline, CDR1 is PRHDT and CDR2 FYEKMQ (reference sequence). V lost 11 bases to trimming and J lost 0 bases, with 13 bases between them. The CDR3 covers 13 residues. CDR3 sequence: CASTEGTNYGYTF. The CDR3, as DNA: TGTGCCTCGACCGAGGGCACTAACTATGGCTACACCTTC.

The chain joins TRBV27 to TRBJ1-1; D remains ambiguous. The CDR3 is 15 residues long. Germline CDR1 reads MNHEY; CDR2 reads SMNVEV (reference sequence). Trimming pared 6 bases from V and 1 base from J, leaving 15 bases between. CDR3 residues: CASSLTGQTNTEAFF. CDR3 in DNA: TGTGCCAGCAGCCTCACTGGGCAGACGAACACTGAAGCTTTCTTT.

This sequence joins TRBV28 and TRBJ2-7, with 7 bases identical to TRBD1. Looked up from germline, CDR1 is MDHEN and CDR2 is SYDVKM. This CDR3 contains 12 residues. V gave up 4 bases and J gave up 7 bases; unmatched junction bases: 4. Here the CDR3 reads CASSSLRGEQYF. The CDR3 nucleotides are TGTGCCAGCAGTTCCCTCAGGGGGGAGCAGTACTTC.

This chain joins TRBV6-4 and TRBJ1-1; maybe TRBD1 (5 bases). Germline CDR1 reads MRHNA; CDR2 reads SNTAGT. V lost 0 bases, J lost 7 bases, and 9 bases lay in between. The CDR3 has 13 amino acids. The CDR3 here is CASSDSLGHEAFF. In nucleotides, the CDR3 is TGTGCCAGCAGTGACTCTTTAGGACATGAAGCTTTCTTT.

This clone showed up just a few times. V gene TRBV2 combines with J gene TRBJ1-5; 8 bases align to TRBD1. CDR1 is SNHLY and CDR2 is FYNNEI in the germline V gene. The CDR3 sequence is 15 residues long. The V gene end was trimmed by 5 bases and the J gene end by 6 bases; junction bases not matched to a gene: 9. Here the CDR3 DNA reads TGTGCCAGCAGTCAGGGGGCAAATAACGGTCAGCCCCAGCATTTT. It encodes CASSQGANNGQPQHF.

The chain is built from TRBV28 and TRBJ2-7, with D perhaps TRBD1 (6 bases). This CDR3 contains 14 residues. Germline V lookup: CDR1 MDHEN, CDR2 SYDVKM. Trimming took 3 bases from V and 5 from J, leaving 14 bases between them. The DNA of the CDR3 is TGTGCCAGCAGTTTTTATCAGGGGCTGGACGAGCAGTACTTC. Translated: CASSFYQGLDEQYF.

CDR3 nucleotides: TGTGCCAGCAGATTGGGGCCCCGACGCGAGCAGTACTTC. Translation gives CASRLGPRREQYF. The chain joins TRBV28 to TRBJ2-7, with D possibly TRBD1 on 5 matching bases. V lost 6 bases, J lost 6 bases, and 15 bases lay in between. CDR1 is MDHEN and CDR2 is SYDVKM in the germline V gene. This CDR3 is 13 amino acids long.

This chain connects TRBV5-4 to TRBJ2-1; 12 positions match TRBD2. This CDR3 region has 12 residues. V dropped 4 bases and J dropped 14; count of bases not matched to a gene: 4. Germline lookup yields CDR1 SGHNT and CDR2 YYREEE (reference sequence). CDR3 in DNA: TGTGCCAGCAGCCAGGGACTAGCGGGCGAGTTCTTC. Protein: CASSQGLAGEFF.

The J gene is TRBJ1-5, the V gene TRBV28, with D perhaps TRBD1 (6 bases). The CDR3 spans 19 residues. Trimming took off 5 bases at V and 4 bases at J, with 27 bases between the two ends. Germline CDR1 MDHEN, CDR2 SYDVKM. CDR3 nucleotide sequence: TGTGCCAGCAGTCTAACACGACAGGCCTCGGGTACCGGGAATCAGCCCCAGCATTTT. Its translation is CASSLTRQASGTGNQPQHF.

The rearrangement uses TRBV30 and TRBJ2-1; TRBD2 aligns across 8 bases. Per the germline V gene, CDR1 is GTSNPN and CDR2 is SVGIG (reference sequence). This CDR3 has 13 residues. V shed 8 bases and J 3 bases; nucleotides not matched to a gene: 6. The CDR3 reads CAGIAGLYNEQFF. The CDR3 nucleotides are TGTGCCGGAATAGCGGGGCTCTACAATGAGCAGTTCTTC.

CDR3 sequence (DNA): TGTGCCACCAGCGAGGTGTTGGGTGAAAAACTGTTTTTT. Amino acids: CATSEVLGEKLFF. This rearrangement joins TRBV27 to TRBJ1-4; D is ambiguous. V was shortened by 10 bases and J by 7 bases, with 16 bases between the two germline ends. The length of the CDR3 is 13 residues. Germline values: CDR1 MNHEY, CDR2 SMNVEV (reference sequence).

Concerning this clone itself: Other DNA sequences in this sample translate to the same CDR3. The V gene is TRBV18, the J gene TRBJ2-7, with TRBD2 matching over 9 bases. V trimming: 3 bases; J trimming: 2 bases; junction bases outside the gene matches: 2. The germline V gene has CDR1 KGHSH and CDR2 LQKENI. This CDR3 has 14 amino acids. The CDR3 nucleotides read TGTGCCAGCTCACCGGCGGGGGGGACCTACGAGCAGTACTTC. It translates to CASSPAGGTYEQYF.

The chain carries TRBV5-1 and TRBJ1-4; D ambiguous. The germline CDR1 and CDR2 sequences are SGHRS and YFSETQ. The V end lost 4 bases, the J end lost 8 bases, and 18 bases lay between the germline ends. CDR3 length equals 15 residues. CDR3 sequence reads: CASSVLAGSDEKLFF. The DNA for the CDR3 is TGCGCCAGCAGCGTCTTGGCTGGGAGCGACGAAAAACTGTTTTTT.

V gene TRBV13 combines with J gene TRBJ1-6; TRBD1 aligns across 10 bases. Germline CDR1 PRHDT, CDR2 FYEKMQ (reference sequence). Germline trimming cut 9 bases from V and 1 base from J; bases unmatched to any gene: 9. CDR3 length: 17 amino acids. Here the CDR3 DNA reads TGTGCCAGTCGGAGCCGGACAGGGGGATCCTATAATTCACCCCTCCACTTT. Its protein is CASRSRTGGSYNSPLHF.

The rearrangement joins TRBV2 to TRBJ1-2, with 8 bases aligning to TRBD1. Germline CDR1 is SNHLY and CDR2 is FYNNEI. CDR3 length equals 14 residues. With V trimmed by 7 bases and J by 5 bases, 9 bases remained unmatched. The CDR3 here is CASKLDRGRYGYTF. The CDR3 nucleotides read TGTGCCAGCAAATTAGACAGGGGAAGATATGGCTACACCTTC. Filled out from reference TRBV2 and TRBJ1-2, the complete variable domain reads EPEVTQTPSHQVTQMGQEVILRCVPISNHLYFYWYRQILGQKVEFLVSFYNNEISEKSEIFDDQFSVERPDGSNFTLKIRSTKLEDSAMYFCASKLDRGRYGYTFGSGTRLTVV.

The chain is built from TRBV7-7 and TRBJ2-5, with D possibly TRBD2 on 6 matching bases. The CDR3 runs to 15 residues. Germline V CDR1 and CDR2: SSHAT, FNYEAQ (reference sequence). Trimming took off 2 bases at V and 5 bases at J, with 15 bases between the two ends. Written as DNA, the CDR3 is TGTGCCAGCAGCTTAAGGTGGGGGGAAGGGGAGACCCAGTACTTC. It specifies CASSLRWGEGETQYF.

The chain recombines TRBV28 with TRBJ2-7; D is possibly TRBD1 (6 bases). This CDR3 region has 17 residues. CDR1 is MDHEN, CDR2 SYDVKM, per germline. With 5 bases removed from V and 2 bases from J, the gap between germline ends came to 22 bases. The CDR3 nucleotides are TGTGCCAGCAGTCTCAGGTGGGGGCTAGCCGGGCCCTACGAGCAGTACTTC. Amino acid sequence: CASSLRWGLAGPYEQYF. Full variable domain (missing parts from reference TRBV28 and TRBJ2-7): DVKVTQSSRYLVKRTGEKVFLECVQDMDHENMFWYRQDPGLGLRLIYFSYDVKMKEKGDIPEGYSVSREKKERFSLILESASTNQTSMYLCASSLRWGLAGPYEQYFGPGTRLTVT.

V and J are TRBV11-2 and TRBJ2-7; 7 nucleotides align to TRBD1. Germline V lookup: CDR1 SGHAT, CDR2 FQNNGV. V lost 6 bases to trimming and J lost 1 base; unmatched junction nucleotides: 6. This CDR3 spans 14 amino acids. CDR3 coding DNA: TGTGCCAGCAGTCTGGACAGGATTTCCTACGAGCAGTACTTC. Encoded protein: CASSLDRISYEQYF.

This clone appeared once. The chain links TRBV28 to TRBJ2-5, with a weak D call TRBD1 (6 bases). Deletions cut 9 bases from V and 9 bases from J, with 17 bases between. This CDR3 region has 12 residues. Germline assignment: CDR1 MDHEN and CDR2 SYDVKM. The CDR3: CASKKTGTAQYF. The CDR3 DNA sequence: TGTGCCAGTAAGAAAACAGGGACGGCCCAGTACTTC.

In this sample, this clone turned up a few times. The chain joins TRBV28 to TRBJ1-5; D not resolved. Trimming stripped 6 bases from V and 0 bases from J, with 15 bases between. Looked up from germline, CDR1 is MDHEN and CDR2 is SYDVKM. There are 16 residues in the CDR3. The CDR3 protein is CASSPLGDYSNQPQHF. CDR3 coding DNA: TGTGCCAGCAGCCCCCTAGGAGACTATAGCAATCAGCCCCAGCATTTT.

The chain recombines TRBV4-1 with TRBJ1-1, with a tentative D call TRBD1 (5 bases). Trimming left V 0 bases short and J 2 bases short, with 10 bases between. The CDR3 has 15 amino acids. Germline CDR1 reads MGHRA; CDR2 reads YSYEKL. The DNA of the CDR3 is TGCGCCAGCAGCCAAGAAACAGGACGCAACACTGAAGCTTTCTTT. It encodes CASSQETGRNTEAFF.

V gene TRBV27 combines with J gene TRBJ1-1; D call uncertain. Trimming shortened V by 9 bases and J by 6 bases, and 14 bases separated the two germline ends. Germline V gene lookup returns CDR1 MNHEY and CDR2 SMNVEV (reference sequence). The CDR3 length is 12 residues. CDR3 residues: CASRLGRSEAFF. The DNA for the CDR3 is TGTGCCAGTCGCCTGGGCCGTTCTGAAGCTTTCTTT.

The chain has TRBV2 and TRBJ2-1; tentatively, D is TRBD1 (6 bases). The CDR3 is 11 residues long. CDR1 SNHLY and CDR2 FYNNEI come from the germline V gene. With 8 bases removed from V and 11 bases from J, the gap between germline ends came to 13 bases. The CDR3 region has the DNA TGTGCCAGCCCAACGGACAGCCAGCAGTTCTTC. It is translated as CASPTDSQQFF.

The chain combines TRBV7-8 with TRBJ2-2, with D perhaps matching TRBD2 (6 bases). CDR3 size: 16 residues. V was shortened by 0 bases and J by 2 bases, with 10 bases between the two germline ends. Germline CDR1 is SGHVS and CDR2 is FQNEAQ. The CDR3 protein is CASSLAGGVNTGELFF. Here the CDR3 DNA reads TGTGCCAGCAGCTTAGCTGGAGGGGTCAACACCGGGGAGCTGTTTTTT.